This T cell receptor beta chain was profiled in a study of T cell clonality in common variable immunodeficiency. Regarding the study as a whole: Shared TCRbeta clones were fewer between CVID subjects than controls. Compared with healthy controls, CVID subjects showed increased TCRbeta clonality, mostly in about a third. Reportedly, TCR beta sequences from common variable immunodeficiency showed fewer deletions and N-nucleotide insertions.

Donors gave roughly 5 to 9 ml heparinized peripheral whole blood. This clone was found many times. Its antigen is not known. Assay: immunoSEQ multiplex PCR; the TCRdb copy retains only in-frame clones and omits some. In total the sample includes 55,000 or so clones, none of them seen once. Sample: peripheral blood mononuclear cells. The clonotype was recovered from a person aged 18 to 69 in good health.

CDR3 DNA, as far as it was read: TGTGCCAGCACCAGAAATAGCAATCAGCCC. This gives the protein CASTRNSNQP. The entire CDR3 protein reads CASTRNSNQPQHF. The chain combines TRBV28 with TRBJ1-5; the D is unclear. The CDR3 extends 3 residues past the end of the read, so its final part is completed from the germline J gene. Trimming left V 7 bases short and J 0 bases short, with 7 bases between. Germline V gene sequence: CDR1 MDHEN, CDR2 SYDVKM. The CDR3 contains 13 residues.